A single sample gave rise to the 10 T cell receptor beta chains below, sequenced in a study of blood T cell dynamics during melanoma immunotherapy. Time point in this sample: week 3, after first cycle of checkpoint inhibitor. Clones were sequenced by immunoSEQ multiplex PCR, and TCRdb holds only the in-frame ones, with some missing. Among roughly 20,000 clones listed, around 90% were seen once. The material sequenced was blood, taken from a patient treated with checkpoint blockade. These receptors were obtained from a human donor with melanoma.

The rearrangement uses TRBV13 and TRBJ2-1; tentatively, D is TRBD1 (6 bases). CDR1 and CDR2 (germline): PRHDT, FYEKMQ (reference sequence). This CDR3 spans 16 amino acids. V was cut by 6 bases and J by 0 bases, with 15 bases left in between. The DNA of the CDR3 is TGTGCCAGCAGGGACCTCACAGGGAACTCCTACAATGAGCAGTTCTTC. Protein product: CASRDLTGNSYNEQFF.

J is TRBJ1-2 and V is TRBV28; D remains unclear. This CDR3 is 15 amino acids long. Germline V CDR1 and CDR2: MDHEN, SYDVKM. V lost 8 bases to trimming and J lost 4 bases, with 20 bases between them. The chain's CDR3 is CASGWQDRAGYGYTF. The DNA of the CDR3 is TGTGCCAGCGGTTGGCAAGACCGGGCAGGCTATGGCTACACCTTC.

The chain is built from TRBV5-5 and TRBJ1-2; 8 positions agree with TRBD1. The germline gives CDR1 SGHKS, CDR2 YYEKEE (reference sequence). The CDR3 contains 15 residues. V was pared by 4 bases and J by 5 bases, with 10 bases of the junction left unmatched. This CDR3 reads CASSPQTGEWYGYTF. The CDR3, as DNA: TGTGCCAGCAGCCCCCAGACAGGGGAATGGTATGGCTACACCTTC. The full variable domain, in which reference TRBV5-5 and TRBJ1-2 provide the parts outside the CDR3, is DAGVTQSPTHLIKTRGQQVTLRCSPISGHKSVSWYQQVLGQGPQFIFQYYEKEERGRGNFPDRFSARQFPNYSSELNVNALLLGDSALYLCASSPQTGEWYGYTFGSGTRLTVV.

The chain employs TRBV5-4 and TRBJ2-2, with 8 bases lining up with TRBD2. The CDR3 runs to 15 residues. After removal of 4 bases from V and 3 bases from J, the junction contained 5 bases not matched to a gene. Per germline, CDR1 SGHNT and CDR2 YYREEE (reference sequence). Here the CDR3 reads CASSPREGDTGELFF. The CDR3 nucleotides are TGTGCCAGCAGCCCTCGGGAGGGAGACACCGGGGAGCTGTTTTTT.

This chain connects TRBV9 to TRBJ2-1; TRBD2 aligns across 15 bases. V lost 5 bases and J lost 2; bases outside the gene matches: 5. Germline assignment: CDR1 SGDLS and CDR2 YYNGEE. The CDR3 consists of 17 residues. CDR3 nucleotide sequence: TGTGCCAGCAGTTACGGACTAGCGGGAGGGCCCTACAATGAGCAGTTCTTC. Its protein product is CASSYGLAGGPYNEQFF.

The genes are TRBV19 and TRBJ2-1; a weak D match, TRBD1 (5 bases). In germline, CDR1 is LNHDA, CDR2 SQIVND (reference sequence). Trimming removed 6 bases from V and 11 bases from J, with 20 bases in between. The CDR3 has 14 residues. CDR3 in amino acids: CASSELVGARKQFF. The CDR3 DNA follows: TGTGCCAGTAGCGAATTGGTTGGGGCAAGAAAGCAGTTCTTC.

The genes are TRBV4-1 and TRBJ1-1; D unresolved. This CDR3 spans 14 amino acids. CDR1 is MGHRA, CDR2 YSYEKL, per germline. Trimming cost V 1 base and J 4 bases, with 10 bases left between them. CDR3 sequence (DNA): TGCGCCAGCAGCCAAGGTGGCGGTGGCACTGAAGCTTTCTTT. Translation gives CASSQGGGGTEAFF.

This chain connects TRBV6-1 to TRBJ1-1, with D uncertain. V lost 7 bases and J 8 bases, leaving 14 bases between the germline ends. Germline values: CDR1 MNHNS, CDR2 SASEGT. The CDR3 consists of 12 residues. The CDR3 region has the DNA TGTGCCAGCAAGGAAGTGGGATCCGAAGCTTTCTTT. It codes for CASKEVGSEAFF.

The chain joins TRBV5-1 to TRBJ1-1; 9 bases align to TRBD1. With 1 base clipped from V and 2 bases from J, the junction kept 6 bases outside the gene matches. CDR3 length: 16 amino acids. CDR1 and CDR2 from the germline V gene are SGHRS and YFSETQ. DNA for the CDR3: TGCGCCAGCAGCTTGCAGGGACAGGGTGCCAACACTGAAGCTTTCTTT. This translates into CASSLQGQGANTEAFF.

This clone was observed a single time. This chain uses TRBV5-6 with TRBJ1-1; unclear D gene. Trimming cost V 1 base and J 5 bases, with 3 bases left between them. CDR1 is SGHDT, CDR2 YYEEEE, per germline. This CDR3 has 11 amino acids. The CDR3 loop is CASSLRTEAFF. The CDR3, as DNA: TGTGCCAGCAGCTTGAGGACTGAAGCTTTCTTT.